In this sample, the clone carrying this TCR beta chain turned up once. Its antigen remains unidentified. RNA was extracted from bulk tissue without any cell sorting. This non-tumor lung sample came from over 3 cm beyond the tumor edge. The sample is drawn from a study of tumor and adjacent non-tumor tissue in lung cancer. Study-wide context: Histology: under 15 adenocarcinoma, a couple of squamous cell carcinoma, 1 small cell lung cancer. Aged roughly 30 to 76 years, patients included 10 men and several women with stage I to III disease. Whole-study findings and limits: TCR diversity was significantly greater in tumor than normal lung tissue.

A modified ARM-PCR protocol with three rounds of nested PCR amplified TCRbeta. TCRdb processed the multiplex PCR reads anew with MiXCR; each CDR3 protein has one entry. The sample contains around 39,000 distinct CDR3 sequences, more than 50% of which appear only once. V dropped 7 bases and J dropped 12 bases, with 27 bases sitting between them. The CDR3 spans 15 residues. The germline CDR1 and CDR2 sequences are MNHEY and SVGAGI. The sequencing sample was made of distant non-tumor lung tissue. This receptor was obtained from a man aged 45-65 years with non-small cell lung cancer. The rearrangement uses TRBV6-5 and TRBJ1-1, with D maybe TRBD1 (6 bases). This CDR3 reads CASIVVRGGDAPSFF. Written as DNA, the CDR3 is TGTGCCAGCATAGTGGTAAGGGGGGGTGACGCCCCGTCTTTCTTT.